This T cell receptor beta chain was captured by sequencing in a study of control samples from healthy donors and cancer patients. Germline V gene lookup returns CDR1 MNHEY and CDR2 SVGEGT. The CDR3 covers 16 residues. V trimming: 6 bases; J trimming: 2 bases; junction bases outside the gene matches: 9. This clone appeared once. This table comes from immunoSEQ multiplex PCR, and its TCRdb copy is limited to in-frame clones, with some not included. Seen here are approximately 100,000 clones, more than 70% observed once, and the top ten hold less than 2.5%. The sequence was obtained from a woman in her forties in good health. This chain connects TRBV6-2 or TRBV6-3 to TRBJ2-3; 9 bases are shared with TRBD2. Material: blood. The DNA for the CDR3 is TGTGCCAGCAGCCCGGGACTAGCCGTATCCACAGATACGCAGTATTTT. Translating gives CASSPGLAVSTDTQYF.